This TCR beta chain originates from a study of blood T cell repertoires in COVID-19. Study details: Both acute and convalescent COVID-19 samples were obtained from the United States, Italy and Spain. PBMCs, B-cell-depleted T cells, or T cells were the source of the cDNA or gDNA that made up the material.

Authors' methods: Estimation of nucleated cell counts relied on the amplification of reference gene primers. Here immunoSEQ multiplex PCR was the method, and the copy in TCRdb shows in-frame clones only, minus some. D and trimming were read from the DNA, whereas the V and J calls and clone size are those reported in that table. The sample yields tens of thousands of clones, nearly 80% seen once. The length of the CDR3 is 13 residues. Trimming took off 1 base at V and 6 bases at J, with 9 bases between the two ends. Germline CDR1 is SGHTA and CDR2 is FQGNSA. The source of this sequence is a human donor in a cohort sampled during active COVID-19. The sample comprised peripheral blood. This sequence joins TRBV7-2 and TRBJ1-2, with D perhaps matching TRBD1 (6 bases). The CDR3 sequence: CASSLVGADGYTF. The CDR3 coding sequence is TGTGCCAGCAGCTTAGTGGGGGCGGATGGCTACACCTTC.